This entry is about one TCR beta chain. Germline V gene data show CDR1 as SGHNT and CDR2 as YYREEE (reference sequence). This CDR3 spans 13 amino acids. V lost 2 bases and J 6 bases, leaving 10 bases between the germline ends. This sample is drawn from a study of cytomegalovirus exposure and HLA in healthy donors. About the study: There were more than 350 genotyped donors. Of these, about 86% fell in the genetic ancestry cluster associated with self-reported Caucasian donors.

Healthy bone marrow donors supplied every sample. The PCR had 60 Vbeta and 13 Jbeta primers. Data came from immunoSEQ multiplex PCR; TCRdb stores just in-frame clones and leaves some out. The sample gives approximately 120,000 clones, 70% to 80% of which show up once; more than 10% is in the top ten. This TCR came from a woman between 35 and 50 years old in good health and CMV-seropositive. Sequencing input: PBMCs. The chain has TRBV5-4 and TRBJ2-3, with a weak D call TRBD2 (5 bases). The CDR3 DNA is TGTGCCAGCAGCTTTCGGGGTTCGGATACGCAGTATTTT. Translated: CASSFRGSDTQYF. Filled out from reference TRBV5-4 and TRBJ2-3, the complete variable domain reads ETGVTQSPTHLIKTRGQQVTLRCSSQSGHNTVSWYQQALGQGPQFIFQYYREEENGRGNFPPRFSGLQFPNYSSELNVNALELDDSALYLCASSFRGSDTQYFGPGTRLTVL.